These T cell receptor beta chains were read from a single sample in a study of shared clonotypes between healthy human individuals. The method was immunoSEQ multiplex PCR; TCRdb's version includes in-frame clones alone and lacks a portion of them. The table records approximately 720,000 clones, 60% to 80% of them present only once. What was sequenced was memory CD4+ T cells sorted from blood. The origin of the receptors is a woman aged 25 to 45 in good health. The conserved cysteine and the conserved F or W are not part of the CDR3 here. Where a row states a size, it is once, few, many or the class of an expanded clone; other rows omit it.

j_call | v_call | clone_size | cdr3_aa
TRBJ1-3 | TRBV5-4 | NA | ASSLEDRVWNTIY
TRBJ2-3 | TRBV7-9 | NA | ASKLDSGTDTQY
TRBJ1-5 | TRBV6-5 | NA | ASSYGQGADQPQH
TRBJ2-7 | TRBV18 | NA | ASSRTGYEQY
TRBJ1-4 | TRBV20-1 | many | SASLQEKLF
TRBJ2-1 | TRBV13 | NA | ASSLSRGAYNEQF
TRBJ2-1 | TRBV19 | few | ASSLGGRASGNEQF
TRBJ2-1 | TRBV10-1 | NA | ASSPAEGLAHNEQF
TRBJ2-3 | TRBV23-1 | NA | ASSQGNPASRTDTQY
TRBJ2-5 | TRBV5-6 | NA | ASRGTLYQETQY
TRBJ1-1 | TRBV4-1 | once | ASNPVGALSTEAF
TRBJ1-2 | TRBV7-8 | NA | ASSPPGRGNYGYT
TRBJ2-3 | TRBV19 | NA | ASSSGTVLDTQY
TRBJ2-2 | TRBV28 | few | ASSDTGFAGELF
TRBJ1-4 | TRBV7-9 | NA | ASSIAGRDEKLF
TRBJ1-5 | TRBV6-4 | few | ASSEAGNNQPQH
TRBJ1-5 | TRBV28 | few | ASSSGEGGQPQH
TRBJ1-2 | TRBV19 | NA | ASSMGDRASYGYT
TRBJ2-1 | TRBV29-1 | NA | SVGTGQVRFLGYNEQF
TRBJ2-5 | TRBV7-8 | few | ASSLMAGGSIGETQY
TRBJ2-5 | TRBV19 | NA | ASSPGTVRQGETQY
TRBJ2-1 | TRBV27 | NA | ASWGGGDEQF
TRBJ2-5 | TRBV5-1 | NA | ASSFMTGKWEETQY
TRBJ1-1 | TRBV5-8 | few | ASSLWTANTEAF
TRBJ2-1 | TRBV9 | NA | ASSGRTSGREF
TRBJ2-7 | TRBV7-9 | NA | ASSLGRSYEQY
TRBJ2-1 | TRBV19 | NA | ASSPGGGTYNEQF
TRBJ2-5 | TRBV5-1 | NA | ASSPSGTQYQETQY
TRBJ2-5 | TRBV10-1 | few | ASSEGMASGSQETQY
TRBJ2-7 | TRBV14 | NA | ASSSLGAYEQY
TRBJ1-1 | TRBV29-1 | NA | SVMPGQGTANTEAF
TRBJ1-5 | TRBV10-2 | NA | ASTMGGSGQPQH
TRBJ2-1 | TRBV5-1 | NA | ASSLVPASPNEQF
TRBJ2-7 | TRBV7-2 | NA | ASSLAGGRSSYEQY
TRBJ2-7 | TRBV18 | NA | ASSASSSVPYEQY
TRBJ1-5 | TRBV5-8 | NA | ASSLGGFQPQH
TRBJ2-2 | TRBV11-2 | NA | ASSLDDRALNTGELF
TRBJ2-3 | TRBV6-6 | NA | ASSYAQGNTDTQY
TRBJ2-2 | TRBV14 | NA | ASSQHIKNTGELF
TRBJ1-2 | TRBV27 | NA | ASSSRDRGYGYT
TRBJ1-5 | TRBV6-5 | NA | ASSHDRLANQPQH
TRBJ2-7 | TRBV28 | NA | ASRTSGFSYEQY
TRBJ2-3 | TRBV11-3 | NA | ASSFGTADTQY
TRBJ1-1 | TRBV11-1 | many | ASSSYRSMNTEAF
TRBJ2-1 | TRBV19 | NA | ASNALTGHEQF
TRBJ1-2 | TRBV4-1 | NA | ASSHIHRTANYGYT
TRBJ2-7 | TRBV27 | NA | ASRRGQGTDEQY
TRBJ2-4 | TRBV6-6 | few | ASSTGIGDIQY
TRBJ2-1 | TRBV30 | NA | AWSPTGGEQF
TRBJ1-2 | TRBV28 | few | ASSLGGGSNYGYT
TRBJ1-2 | TRBV28 | NA | ASSFIQGPNYGYT
TRBJ2-2 | TRBV5-6 | NA | ASSRPGLEEYPGELF
TRBJ2-7 | TRBV2 | once | ASSVREGSYEQY
TRBJ1-1 | TRBV7-2 | NA | ASSLDLRWTEAF
TRBJ1-1 | TRBV7-9 | NA | ASAPQRDTEAF
TRBJ2-5 | TRBV4-1 | NA | ASSQDFPWPRTQY